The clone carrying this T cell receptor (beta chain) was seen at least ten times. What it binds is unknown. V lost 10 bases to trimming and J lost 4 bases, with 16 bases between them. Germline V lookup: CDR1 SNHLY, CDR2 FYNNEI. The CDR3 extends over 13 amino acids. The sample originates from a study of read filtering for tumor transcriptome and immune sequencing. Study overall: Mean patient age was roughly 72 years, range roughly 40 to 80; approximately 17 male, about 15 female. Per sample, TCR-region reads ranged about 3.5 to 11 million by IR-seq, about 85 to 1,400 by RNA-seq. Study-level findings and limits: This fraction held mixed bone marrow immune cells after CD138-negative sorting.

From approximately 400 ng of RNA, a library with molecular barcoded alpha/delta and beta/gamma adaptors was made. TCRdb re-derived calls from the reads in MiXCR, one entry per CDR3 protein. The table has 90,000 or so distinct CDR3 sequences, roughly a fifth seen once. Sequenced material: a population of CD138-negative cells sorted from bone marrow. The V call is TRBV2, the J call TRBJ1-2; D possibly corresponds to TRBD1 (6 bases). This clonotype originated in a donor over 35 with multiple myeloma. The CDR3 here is CAIRMTGAYGYTF. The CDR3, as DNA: TGTGCCATCCGAATGACAGGAGCCTATGGCTACACCTTC.